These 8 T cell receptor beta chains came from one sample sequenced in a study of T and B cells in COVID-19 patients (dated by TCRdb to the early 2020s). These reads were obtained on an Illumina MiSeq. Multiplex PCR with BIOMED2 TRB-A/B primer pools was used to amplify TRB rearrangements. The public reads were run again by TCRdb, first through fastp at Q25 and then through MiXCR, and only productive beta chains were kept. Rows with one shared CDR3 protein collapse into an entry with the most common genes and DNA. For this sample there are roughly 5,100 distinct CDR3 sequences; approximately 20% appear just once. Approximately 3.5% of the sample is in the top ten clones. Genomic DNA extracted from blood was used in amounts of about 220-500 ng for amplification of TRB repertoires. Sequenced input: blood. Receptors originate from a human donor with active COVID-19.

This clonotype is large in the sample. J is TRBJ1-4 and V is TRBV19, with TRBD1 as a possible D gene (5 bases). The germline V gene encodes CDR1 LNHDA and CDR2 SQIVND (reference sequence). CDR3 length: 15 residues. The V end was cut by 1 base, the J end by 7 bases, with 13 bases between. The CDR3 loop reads CASSIVAGTREKLFF. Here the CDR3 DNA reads TGTGCCAGTAGTATAGTAGCAGGGACTCGTGAAAAACTGTTTTTT.

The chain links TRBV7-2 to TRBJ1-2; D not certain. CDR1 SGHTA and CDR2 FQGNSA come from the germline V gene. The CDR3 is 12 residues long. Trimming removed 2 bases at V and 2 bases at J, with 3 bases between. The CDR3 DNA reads TGTGCCAGCAGCTTACTAAACTATGGCTACACCTTC. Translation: CASSLLNYGYTF.

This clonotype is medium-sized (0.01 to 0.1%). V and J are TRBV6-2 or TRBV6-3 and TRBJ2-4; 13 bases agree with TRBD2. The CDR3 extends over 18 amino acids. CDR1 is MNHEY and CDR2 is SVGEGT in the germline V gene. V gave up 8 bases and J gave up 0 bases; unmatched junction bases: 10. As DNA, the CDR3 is TGTGCCAGCTCTTTACGGGGACTAGCGGGACTAGCCAAAAACATTCAGTACTTC. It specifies CASSLRGLAGLAKNIQYF.

In DNA form, the CDR3 reads TGTGCCAGCAGCTCGACGACCGGTTTCCCCTATAATTCACCCCTCCACTTT. Protein sequence: CASSSTTGFPYNSPLHF. The chain carries TRBV5-5 and TRBJ1-6; no definite D call. Germline loops: CDR1 SGHKS, CDR2 YYEKEE (reference sequence). V was cut by 3 bases and J by 2 bases, with 15 bases left in between. The CDR3 has 17 residues.

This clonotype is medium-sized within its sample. The DNA for the CDR3 is TGTGCCAGCAGTTCGAAGACAGCCTGGTATCGGTCCTATAATTCACCCCTCCACTTT. This gives the protein CASSSKTAWYRSYNSPLHF. The chain joins TRBV27 to TRBJ1-6, with D possibly being TRBD1 (5 bases). The germline V and J ends were trimmed by 4 bases and 1 base, with 20 bases remaining between them. Germline CDR1 and CDR2: MNHEY and SMNVEV (reference sequence). The CDR3 consists of 19 residues.

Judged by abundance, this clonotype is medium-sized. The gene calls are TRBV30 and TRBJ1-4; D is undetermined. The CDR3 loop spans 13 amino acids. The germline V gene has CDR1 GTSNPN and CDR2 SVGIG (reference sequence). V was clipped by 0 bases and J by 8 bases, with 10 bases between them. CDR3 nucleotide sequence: TGTGCCTGGAGTGTACCCCTCGGGGAAAAACTGTTTTTT. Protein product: CAWSVPLGEKLFF.

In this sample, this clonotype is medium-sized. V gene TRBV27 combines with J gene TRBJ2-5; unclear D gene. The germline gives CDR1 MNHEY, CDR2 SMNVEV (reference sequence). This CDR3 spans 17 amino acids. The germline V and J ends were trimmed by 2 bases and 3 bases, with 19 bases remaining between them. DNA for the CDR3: TGTGCCAGCAGTTTAGGTCTGGGAAAAAAAGGGAAAGAGACCCAGTACTTC. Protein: CASSLGLGKKGKETQYF.

The CDR3 bases are TGCAGTGCCCCCCCGGGGGGCGCCAGCGGAGCTTTCCTAGGCAATGAGCAGTTCTTC. It codes for CSAPPGGASGAFLGNEQFF. V is TRBV20-1 and J is TRBJ2-1; the D gene is possibly TRBD2 (7 bases). V lost 6 bases and J 6 bases, leaving 33 bases between the germline ends. Germline CDR1 is DFQATT and CDR2 is SNEGSKA (reference sequence). This CDR3 spans 19 amino acids.